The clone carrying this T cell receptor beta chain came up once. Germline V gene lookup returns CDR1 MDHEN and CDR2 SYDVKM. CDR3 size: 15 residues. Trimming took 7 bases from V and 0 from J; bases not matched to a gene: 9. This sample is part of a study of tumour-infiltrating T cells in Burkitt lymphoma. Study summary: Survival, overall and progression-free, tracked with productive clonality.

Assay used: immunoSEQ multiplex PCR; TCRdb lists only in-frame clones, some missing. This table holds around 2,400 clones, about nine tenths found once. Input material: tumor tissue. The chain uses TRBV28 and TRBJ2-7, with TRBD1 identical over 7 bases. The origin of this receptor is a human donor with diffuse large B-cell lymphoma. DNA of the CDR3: TGTGCCAGCATTCCGGGACAGTTAAACTCCTACGAGCAGTACTTC. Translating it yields CASIPGQLNSYEQYF.